This T cell receptor (beta chain) was recorded in a study of blood T cell repertoires in COVID-19. CDR1 and CDR2 (germline): MNHNS, SASEGT. The CDR3 contains 14 residues. V shed 1 base and J 4 bases; nucleotides not matched to a gene: 3. Sequencing was performed with immunoSEQ multiplex PCR; in TCRdb, only in-frame clones are kept and a portion is missing. The sample carries about 250,000 clones, roughly 85% recorded once. For this clone: Additional DNA sequences in this sample encode the identical CDR3.

The rearrangement joins TRBV6-1 to TRBJ1-2, with 7 bases lining up with TRBD1. The source is a woman aged 45-65 years with acute COVID-19. The material sequenced was PBMCs or T cells enriched from blood (not recorded which). For the CDR3, the DNA is TGTGCCAGCAGTGAAGAGGGGACAGTCTATGGCTACACCTTC. Translating gives CASSEEGTVYGYTF.